This T cell receptor beta chain was found in a study of T-cell reconstitution after alpha-beta-depleted transplantation in children. Study-wide findings and caveats: There were reportedly several hundred expanded graft clones from which alpha-beta T cells came about two months after transplant. T cells produced anew were the main source of T-cell counts and diversity one year after transplant.

Using unique molecular identifiers, the investigators prepared the TCRbeta library. One entry per CDR3 protein, called by TCRdb with MiXCR from the PCR reads. This sample has around 300,000 distinct CDR3 sequences, with over 7.5% found just once. The CDR3 runs to 11 residues. Germline loops: CDR1 SGHAT, CDR2 FQNNGV. V gave up 11 bases and J gave up 5 bases, with 12 bases separating them. This clonotype was observed at least ten times. Its antigen is still unknown. The sample consisted of peripheral blood, taken 360 days after TCRalphabeta/CD19-depleted stem cell transplant. The V gene is TRBV11-2, the J gene TRBJ2-5; weak D call: TRBD2 (5 bases). This TCR derives from a female patient aged 2-9 years who had a stem cell transplant for Fanconi anemia, so the T cells may come from the graft donor. CDR3 in amino acids: CAERLAETQYF. Written as DNA, the CDR3 is TGTGCCGAGAGGCTAGCCGAGACCCAGTACTTC. Looking up the rest from reference TRBV11-2 and TRBJ2-5 gives the full variable domain: EAGVAQSPRYKIIEKRQSVAFWCNPISGHATLYWYQQILGQGPKLLIQFQNNGVVDDSQLPKDRFSAERLKGVDSTLKIQPAKLEDSAVYLCAERLAETQYFGPGTRLLVL.